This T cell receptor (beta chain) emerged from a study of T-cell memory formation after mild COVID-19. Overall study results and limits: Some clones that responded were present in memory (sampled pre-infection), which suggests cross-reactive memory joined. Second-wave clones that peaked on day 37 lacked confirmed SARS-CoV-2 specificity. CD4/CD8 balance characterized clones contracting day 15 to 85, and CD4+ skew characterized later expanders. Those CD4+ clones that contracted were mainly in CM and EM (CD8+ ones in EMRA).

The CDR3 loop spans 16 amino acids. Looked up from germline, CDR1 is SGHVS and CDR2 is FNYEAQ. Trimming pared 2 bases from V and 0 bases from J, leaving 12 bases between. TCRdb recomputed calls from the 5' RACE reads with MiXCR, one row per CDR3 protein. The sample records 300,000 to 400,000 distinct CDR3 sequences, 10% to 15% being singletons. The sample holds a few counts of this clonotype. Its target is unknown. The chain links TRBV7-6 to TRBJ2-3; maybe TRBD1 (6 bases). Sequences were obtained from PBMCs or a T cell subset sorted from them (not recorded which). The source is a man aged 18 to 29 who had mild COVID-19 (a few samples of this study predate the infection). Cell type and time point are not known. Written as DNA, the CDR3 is TGTGCCAGCAGCTTAAGGGGGTCATCTAGCACAGATACGCAGTATTTT. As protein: CASSLRGSSSTDTQYF. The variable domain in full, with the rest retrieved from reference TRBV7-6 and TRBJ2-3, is GAGVSQSPRYKVTKRGQDVALRCDPISGHVSLYWYRQALGQGPEFLTYFNYEAQQDKSGLPNDRFSAERPEGSISTLTIQRTEQRDSAMYRCASSLRGSSSTDTQYFGPGTRLTVL.